The 22 T cell receptor beta chains presented below share a single source sample, sequenced in a study of glioma-infiltrating T cells after dendritic cell vaccination. Time point meaning: after dendritic cell vaccination, including at tumor progression/relapse. Using immunoSEQ multiplex PCR, the repertoire was profiled, and TCRdb retains in-frame clones only, with some absent. The sample contains around 90,000 clones, 75% to 85% of which appear only once. Sequencing used blood, obtained after dendritic cell vaccination. All receptors derive from a human donor with glioblastoma.

This clone was counted only a few times. The gene calls are TRBV6-6 and TRBJ1-2, with 7 positions matching TRBD1. Germline CDR1 is MNHNY and CDR2 is SVGAGI (reference sequence). The CDR3 consists of 13 residues. After removal of 2 bases from V and 8 bases from J, the junction contained 5 bases not matched to a gene. Here the CDR3 reads CASSYGTVGGYTF. In nucleotides, the CDR3 is TGTGCCAGCAGTTACGGGACAGTGGGCGGCTACACCTTC.

The genes are TRBV6-1 and TRBJ2-1; weak D call: TRBD1 (6 bases). The CDR3 is 15 amino acids. Germline assignment: CDR1 MNHNS and CDR2 SASEGT. Trimming cost V 6 bases and J 6 bases, with 18 bases left between them. The CDR3 sequence is CASSPQQGIANEQFF. DNA of the CDR3: TGTGCCAGCAGCCCGCAACAGGGTATTGCCAATGAGCAGTTCTTC.

The DNA for the CDR3 is TGTGCCAGCAGCTTAGCTGACTGGACTAGCGGGGGTTGGAATGAGCAGTTCTTC. Protein: CASSLADWTSGGWNEQFF. The rearrangement uses TRBV7-8 and TRBJ2-1, with TRBD2 matching over 13 bases. Germline V gene sequence: CDR1 SGHVS, CDR2 FQNEAQ. V shed 0 bases, J shed 7 bases, and the junction held 9 bases outside the gene matches. This CDR3 comprises 18 residues.

In DNA, the CDR3 is TGTGCCAGCAGCTTAGAACCGGGACAGACCTACGAGCAGTACGTC. This gives the protein CASSLEPGQTYEQYV. The chain combines TRBV7-8 with TRBJ2-7; 7 bases are a match to TRBD1. This CDR3 spans 15 amino acids. The V segment lost 1 base and the J segment 2 bases; nucleotides outside the gene matches: 5. Germline CDR1 and CDR2: SGHVS and FQNEAQ.

The rearrangement uses TRBV5-4 and TRBJ1-5; TRBD1 agrees at 8 bases. This CDR3 has 15 amino acids. With V trimmed by 4 bases and J by 0 bases, 3 bases remained unmatched. Germline CDR1 and CDR2: SGHNT and YYREEE (reference sequence). CDR3 sequence reads: CASSAGQDSNQPQHF. CDR3 nucleotide sequence: TGTGCCAGCAGCGCGGGACAGGATAGCAATCAGCCCCAGCATTTT.

The chain has TRBV27 and TRBJ1-1, with D possibly TRBD1 on 5 matching bases. Looked up from germline, CDR1 is MNHEY and CDR2 is SMNVEV (reference sequence). Trimming cost V 6 bases and J 5 bases, with 22 bases left between them. The length of the CDR3 is 16 residues. CDR3 sequence (DNA): TGTGCCAGCAGCCGCAACCCCGGGGGGGGTAGGACTGAAGCTTTCTTT. It codes for CASSRNPGGGRTEAFF.

This clone has just a few counts. The chain uses TRBV6-4 and TRBJ2-1; TRBD1 agrees at 11 bases. V was clipped by 2 bases and J by 6 bases; unmatched bases: 0. Germline V gene data show CDR1 as MRHNA and CDR2 as SNTAGT. CDR3 size: 14 residues. The CDR3 coding sequence is TGTGCCAGCAGTGACGGGACAGGGGGCAATGAGCAGTTCTTC. It specifies CASSDGTGGNEQFF.

The chain uses TRBV7-3 and TRBJ2-3, with D possibly TRBD2 on 5 matching bases. CDR3 size: 18 residues. Trimming took 1 base from V and 0 from J, leaving 17 bases between them. CDR1 and CDR2 from the germline V gene are SGHTA and FQGTGA. CDR3 bases: TGTGCCAGCAGCTTAAGGTACGGCGGGCAAACTAGCACAGATACGCAGTATTTT. It encodes CASSLRYGGQTSTDTQYF.

The rearrangement links TRBV5-4 to TRBJ2-1, with 8 bases aligning to TRBD2. This CDR3 spans 14 amino acids. V shed 1 base, J shed 8 bases, and the junction held 5 bases outside the gene matches. The germline V gene encodes CDR1 SGHNT and CDR2 YYREEE (reference sequence). The DNA of the CDR3 is TGTGCCAGCAGCTTGAGAGCGGGGGATTATGAGCAGTTCTTC. Amino acids: CASSLRAGDYEQFF.

CDR3 sequence reads: CASSLAGDNTGELFF. CDR3 DNA: TGTGCCAGCAGTCTAGCGGGGGACAACACCGGGGAGCTGTTTTTT. The chain has TRBV2 and TRBJ2-2; 10 bases line up with TRBD2. Germline V gives CDR1 SNHLY, CDR2 FYNNEI. V was pared by 5 bases and J by 2 bases, with 2 bases of the junction left unmatched. The CDR3 extends over 15 amino acids.

This clone was counted only a few times. The V call is TRBV9, the J call TRBJ2-5; no clear D. V dropped 0 bases and J dropped 3 bases, with 12 bases sitting between them. Germline loops: CDR1 SGDLS, CDR2 YYNGEE. This CDR3 region has 15 residues. CDR3 protein: CASSVDVGYKETQYF. The CDR3 region has the DNA TGTGCCAGCAGCGTAGATGTGGGCTACAAAGAGACCCAGTACTTC.

This chain connects TRBV29-1 to TRBJ2-1, with 10 bases identical to TRBD2. Per the germline V gene, CDR1 is SQVTM and CDR2 is ANQGSEA. The V and J ends lost 0 bases and 4 bases, in that order; junction bases with no gene match: 12. The CDR3 is made up of 18 amino acids. The CDR3 DNA reads as TGCAGCGTTGAAGATCCGTGGTCTAGCGGGAGTATTTACAATGAGCAGTTCTTC. This sequence encodes CSVEDPWSSGSIYNEQFF.

The J gene is TRBJ1-2, the V gene TRBV5-6, with D perhaps matching TRBD1 (6 bases). The CDR3 is made up of 15 amino acids. The germline V gene encodes CDR1 SGHDT and CDR2 YYEEEE. Trimming took off 1 base at V and 8 bases at J, with 18 bases between the two ends. CDR3 amino acids: CASSLFVAQGMGYTF. The CDR3 region has the DNA TGTGCCAGCAGCTTGTTCGTGGCACAGGGCATGGGCTACACCTTC.

The V and J genes are TRBV10-1 and TRBJ1-4, with unresolved D. This CDR3 is 15 amino acids long. Trimming pared 0 bases from V and 3 bases from J, leaving 8 bases between. Germline V CDR1 and CDR2: WNHNN, SYGVQD (reference sequence). Here the CDR3 DNA reads TGCGCCAGCAGTGAGTCCCCGTTTCCTAATGAAAAACTGTTTTTT. This translates into CASSESPFPNEKLFF.

The J gene is TRBJ1-1, the V gene TRBV5-1, with 9 bases lining up with TRBD1. Germline CDR1 reads SGHRS; CDR2 reads YFSETQ. CDR3 length: 16 amino acids. V lost 4 bases, J lost 0 bases, and 7 bases stayed unmatched. CDR3 nucleotides: TGCGCCAGCAGCGTAGGGACAGGGCTGGTGAACACTGAAGCTTTCTTT. Its protein is CASSVGTGLVNTEAFF.

The chain is built from TRBV5-6 and TRBJ2-1; D is perhaps TRBD2 (5 bases). Trimming took off 0 bases at V and 3 bases at J, with 10 bases between the two ends. This CDR3 spans 15 amino acids. Germline assignment: CDR1 SGHDT and CDR2 YYEEEE. The CDR3 DNA follows: TGTGCCAGCAGCTTGGGGCGGAGGAGCTACAATGAGCAGTTCTTC. It encodes CASSLGRRSYNEQFF.

The chain carries TRBV19 and TRBJ1-1, with D maybe TRBD1 (6 bases). The CDR3 is 13 amino acids. V was shortened by 9 bases and J by 0 bases, with 11 bases between the two germline ends. Germline V gene data show CDR1 as LNHDA and CDR2 as SQIVND (reference sequence). The CDR3 protein is CASLDRLNTEAFF. CDR3 nucleotide sequence: TGTGCCAGCCTAGACAGGCTGAACACTGAAGCTTTCTTT.

CDR3 nucleotides: TGTGCCAGCAGTTACGGCCAGATTCAAGAGACCCAGTACTTC. As protein: CASSYGQIQETQYF. The rearrangement uses TRBV6-5 and TRBJ2-5; no clear D gene. The CDR3 runs 14 residues. V dropped 2 bases and J dropped 2 bases, with 9 bases sitting between them. Germline assignment: CDR1 MNHEY and CDR2 SVGAGI.

The chain employs TRBV20-1 and TRBJ2-7, with D maybe TRBD1 (6 bases). The CDR3 covers 11 residues. Germline values: CDR1 DFQATT, CDR2 SNEGSKA (reference sequence). CDR3 in DNA: TGCAGCCCCCTAGGGGGCTACGAGCAGTACTTC. This encodes CSPLGGYEQYF.

The chain has TRBV27 and TRBJ1-2, with D unclear. Germline CDR1 reads MNHEY; CDR2 reads SMNVEV (reference sequence). This CDR3 has 15 residues. Trimming took off 6 bases at V and 0 bases at J, with 14 bases between the two ends. CDR3 residues: CASSPWRGANYGYTF. The CDR3 DNA reads TGTGCCAGCAGCCCATGGCGGGGAGCTAACTATGGCTACACCTTC.

This clone was seen once. V usage is TRBV21-1 and J usage is TRBJ2-7; TRBD2 is the table's D call and was not checked against the DNA. TRBV21-1 is termed a pseudogene. The CDR3 loop spans 14 amino acids. The CDR3 sequence is CASSNYPRTYEQYF. The CDR3 DNA follows: TGTGCCAGCAGCAATTATCCTAGAACCTACGAGCAGTACTTC.

This chain links TRBV19 with TRBJ1-1; D remains ambiguous. The germline V gene has CDR1 LNHDA and CDR2 SQIVND (reference sequence). The CDR3 extends over 14 amino acids. The germline V and J ends were trimmed by 1 base and 4 bases, with 10 bases remaining between them. The CDR3 coding sequence is TGTGCCAGTAGTATAGGGCAGAGAGGCACTGAAGCTTTCTTT. It is translated as CASSIGQRGTEAFF.